The clone carrying this T cell receptor beta chain has more than one count but fewer than ten. What it binds is not known. V lost 3 bases and J lost 8, with 11 bases in between. This CDR3 contains 13 residues. Germline CDR1 and CDR2: SGHTA and FQGNSA. Libraries for TCR beta were made by quantitative 5'-RACE with molecular barcodes. TCRdb redid the calling of the 5' RACE reads with MiXCR, one entry per CDR3 protein. The table lists 250,000 to 350,000 distinct CDR3 sequences, around 21% of them singletons, with roughly 4% in the top ten. This sample is part of a study of CD8 T cells in ankylosing spondylitis. The study, taken as a whole, reports: Typical of ankylosing spondylitis blood, it appeared, was a TCR beta motif of under 10 highly homologous variants. In peripheral blood, disease-linked CD8+ clones occurred at relatively low frequencies. Some of these motif variants have turned up before, in reports on reactive arthritis synovial fluid and blood.

Specimen: blood, either unsorted or a sorted T cell fraction (not recorded which). The chain combines TRBV7-2 with TRBJ2-1, with D unclear. The clonotype originates from a female donor with ankylosing spondylitis or in good health (not recorded which). CDR3 residues: CASSLRAQYEQFF. The CDR3, as DNA: TGTGCCAGCAGCTTGAGAGCGCAATATGAGCAGTTCTTC.